This TCR beta chain appears in the sequencing data of a study of T cell clones after liver transplantation. This CDR3 is 10 amino acids long. Germline V gene sequence: CDR1 MGHRA, CDR2 YSYEKL. A word on this clone: A junction boundary mismatches the germline segment, possibly from a read error.

Libraries were prepared by immunoSEQ multiplex PCR; TCRdb keeps only in-frame clonotypes and omits some of them. The profile shows some 61,000 clones, roughly 70% of them singletons. This chain connects TRBV4-1 to TRBJ2-5, with D perhaps given as TRBD1 or TRBD2 (5 bases each). The clonotype was recovered from a human patient who received a liver transplant. Some T cells may be supplied by the graft donor. Sequencing used CD4+ T cells from blood, obtained at the 22-month timepoint. The CDR3 protein is CASREETQYF. Written as DNA, the CDR3 is TGCGCAAGCAGGGAGGAGACCCAGTACTTC.